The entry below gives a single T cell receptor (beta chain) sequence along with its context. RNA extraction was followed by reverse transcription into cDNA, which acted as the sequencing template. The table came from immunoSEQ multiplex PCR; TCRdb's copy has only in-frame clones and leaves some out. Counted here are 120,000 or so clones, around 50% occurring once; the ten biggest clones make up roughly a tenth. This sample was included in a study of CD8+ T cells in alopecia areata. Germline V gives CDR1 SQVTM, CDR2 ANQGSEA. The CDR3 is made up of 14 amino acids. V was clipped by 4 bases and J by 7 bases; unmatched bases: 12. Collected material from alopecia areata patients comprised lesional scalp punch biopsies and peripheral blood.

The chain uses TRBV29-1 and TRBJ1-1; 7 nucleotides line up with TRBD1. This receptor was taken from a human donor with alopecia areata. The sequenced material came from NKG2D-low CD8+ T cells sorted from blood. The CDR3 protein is CSVGGAKRQGEAFF. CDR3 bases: TGCAGCGTTGGTGGGGCTAAAAGACAGGGTGAAGCTTTCTTT.